This T cell receptor beta chain originates from a study of T cell responses to AZD1222 COVID-19 vaccine. This CDR3 region has 12 residues. V was pared by 5 bases and J by 8 bases, with 9 bases between. Libraries were prepared by immunoSEQ multiplex PCR; TCRdb keeps only in-frame clonotypes and omits some of them. The table records 140,000 or so clones, around nine tenths of them present only once. The sequence derives from an adult in good health. The source material was peripheral blood, sampled on day 0 of AZD1222 vaccination. The rearrangement uses TRBV12-3 or TRBV12-4 and TRBJ1-4; D unresolved. In DNA form, the CDR3 reads TGTGCCAGCAGTCCCGACGGGGAAAAACTGTTTTTT. Protein: CASSPDGEKLFF.